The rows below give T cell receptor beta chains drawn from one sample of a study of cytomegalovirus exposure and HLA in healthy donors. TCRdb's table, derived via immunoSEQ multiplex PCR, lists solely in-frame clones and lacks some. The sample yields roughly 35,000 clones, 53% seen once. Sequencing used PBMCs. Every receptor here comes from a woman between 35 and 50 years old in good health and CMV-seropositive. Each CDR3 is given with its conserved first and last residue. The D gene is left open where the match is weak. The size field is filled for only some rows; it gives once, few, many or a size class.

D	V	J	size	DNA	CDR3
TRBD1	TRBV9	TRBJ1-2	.	TGTGCCAGCAGCGTAGATCCCTCCGGACAGGGCTATGGCTACACCTTC	CASSVDPSGQGYGYTF
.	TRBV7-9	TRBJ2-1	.	TGTGCCAGCAGCTTAGAGGGGTTCTCCTACAATGAGCAGTTCTTC	CASSLEGFSYNEQFF
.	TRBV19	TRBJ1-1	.	TGTGCCAGTAGTACGCTTTTCGGGTCGGGAGCTTTCTTT	CASSTLFGSGAFF
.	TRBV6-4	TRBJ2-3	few	TGTGCCAGCAGTGACTCTCTAGAAGGCACAGATACGCAGTATTTT	CASSDSLEGTDTQYF
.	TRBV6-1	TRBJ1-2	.	TGTGCCAGCAGTGAAGGTACAGGGTGGGATGGCTACACCTTC	CASSEGTGWDGYTF
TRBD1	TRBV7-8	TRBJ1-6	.	TGTGCCAGCAGCTTAGTTTTAATCCCAGACAGGGGGCTTAATTCACCCCTCCACTTT	CASSLVLIPDRGLNSPLHF
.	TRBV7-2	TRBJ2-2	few	TGTGCCAGCAGCTCACAGGGAGGGAGTAACACCGGGGAGCTGTTTTTT	CASSSQGGSNTGELFF
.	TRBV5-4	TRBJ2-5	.	TGTGCCAGCAGCTTGGGTCCAGGGGAAGAGACCCAGTACTTC	CASSLGPGEETQYF
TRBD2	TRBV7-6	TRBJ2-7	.	TGTGCCAGCAGCTCCAGCGGGACGGGCTACGAGCAGTACTTC	CASSSSGTGYEQYF
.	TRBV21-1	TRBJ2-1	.	TGTGCCAGCAGGCCGAGGACTAGCGGGGGTTACAATGAGCAGTTCTTC	CASRPRTSGGYNEQFF
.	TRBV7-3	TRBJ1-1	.	TGTGCCAGCAGCCGGGCCGGAGGGATGAACACTGAAGCTTTCTTT	CASSRAGGMNTEAFF
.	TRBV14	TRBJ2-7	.	TGTGCCAGCAGCCAAGCTTACGGTTTCTACGAGCAGTACTTC	CASSQAYGFYEQYF
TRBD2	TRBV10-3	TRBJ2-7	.	TGTGCCACCGGCCGGGGGGGGGCCTACGAGCAGTACTTC	CATGRGGAYEQYF
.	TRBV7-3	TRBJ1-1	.	TGTGCCAGCAGCCAGTTCGGGGTCGGGGACACTGAAGCTTTCTTT	CASSQFGVGDTEAFF
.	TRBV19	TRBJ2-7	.	TGTGCCAGTACCCCAGGACAGTCCTACGAGCAGTACTTC	CASTPGQSYEQYF
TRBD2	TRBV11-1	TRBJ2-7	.	TGTGCCAGCAGCTTACGGGGGGGCCGGGACGAGCAGTACTTC	CASSLRGGRDEQYF
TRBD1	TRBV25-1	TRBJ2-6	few	TGTGCCAGCAGTGAGGGACAGGGAGGCTCTGGGGCCAACGTCCTGACTTTC	CASSEGQGGSGANVLTF
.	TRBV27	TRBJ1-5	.	TGTGCCAGCAGGACACAGAATCAGCCCCAGCATTTT	CASRTQNQPQHF
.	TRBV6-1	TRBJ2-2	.	TGTGCCAGCAGTGCCTCCACAAGCACCGGGGAGCTGTTTTTT	CASSASTSTGELFF
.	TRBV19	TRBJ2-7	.	TGTGCCACCGCAGGGTACAACGAGCAGTACTTC	CATAGYNEQYF
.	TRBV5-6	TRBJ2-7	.	TGTGCCAGCAGCTTGGGTATAACCTACGAGCAGTACTTC	CASSLGITYEQYF
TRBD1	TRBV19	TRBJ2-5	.	TGTGCCAGTAGTATAGGAAACAGGGGATTGGAGACCCAGTACTTC	CASSIGNRGLETQYF
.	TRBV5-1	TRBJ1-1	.	TGCGCCAGCAGCCCTATAGCTGTGAACACTGAAGCTTTCTTT	CASSPIAVNTEAFF
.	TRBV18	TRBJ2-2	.	TGTGCCAGCTCACCACCGCGTACCGGGGAGCTGTTTTTT	CASSPPRTGELFF
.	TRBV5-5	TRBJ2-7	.	TGTGCCAGCAGCTTTTTTGGGGGGAACTACGAGCAGTACTTC	CASSFFGGNYEQYF
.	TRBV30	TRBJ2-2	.	TGTGCCTGGAGTGTCCCGCAGGGTTTGGACACCGGGGAGCTGTTTTTT	CAWSVPQGLDTGELFF
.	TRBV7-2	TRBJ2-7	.	TGTGCCAGCAGCTTCGAAACAGGGCACTACGAGCAGTACTTC	CASSFETGHYEQYF
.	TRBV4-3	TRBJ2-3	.	TGCGCCAGCAGCCAAGCGGTAGACAGGGATACGCAGTATTTT	CASSQAVDRDTQYF
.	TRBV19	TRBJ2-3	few	TGTGCCAGTAGTATACAGGGCAGTGGGGCAGATACGCAGTATTTT	CASSIQGSGADTQYF
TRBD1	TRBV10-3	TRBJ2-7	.	TGTGCCATCAGTGATCACGGGGACAGGGGACACGAGCAGTACTTC	CAISDHGDRGHEQYF
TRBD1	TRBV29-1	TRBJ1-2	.	TGCAGCGTTGGGCAGGGGGTAGGTTATGGCTACACCTTC	CSVGQGVGYGYTF
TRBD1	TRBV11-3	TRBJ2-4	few	TGTGCCAGCAGCCTCGGGACAGGGGGAAACATTCAGTACTTC	CASSLGTGGNIQYF
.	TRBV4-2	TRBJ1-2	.	TGTGCCAGCAGCCAATGGGGGGTCGGCTACACCTTC	CASSQWGVGYTF
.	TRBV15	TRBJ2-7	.	TGTGCCACCAGCGGCACTAGATTTATCGACTCCTACGAGCAGTACTTC	CATSGTRFIDSYEQYF
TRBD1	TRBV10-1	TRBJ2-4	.	TGCGCCAGCAGTGAGTCTAAGACAGGGTGGAACATTCAGTACTTC	CASSESKTGWNIQYF
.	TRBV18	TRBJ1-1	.	TGTGCCAGCTCACCAGTTGTCTCCGATAGAACGGCTTTCTTT	CASSPVVSDRTAFF
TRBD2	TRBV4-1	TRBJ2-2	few	TGCGCCAGCAGCCAAGTGCGGGGGGCTGCCGGGGAGCTGTTTTTT	CASSQVRGAAGELFF
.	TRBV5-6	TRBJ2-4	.	TGTGCCAGCAGCTTGGTAGGGGGAGCTAGCCAATACATTCAGTACTTC	CASSLVGGASQYIQYF
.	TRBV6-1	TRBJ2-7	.	TGTGCCAGCAGTGAACTCCTCACAGGGTCCTACGAGCAGTACTTC	CASSELLTGSYEQYF
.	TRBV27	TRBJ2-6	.	TGTGCCAGCAGTCCCTCCTCTGGGGCCAACGTCCTGACTTTC	CASSPSSGANVLTF
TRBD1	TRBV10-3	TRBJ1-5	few	TGTGCCATCAGTCCGGACAGGGATCAGCCCCAGCATTTT	CAISPDRDQPQHF
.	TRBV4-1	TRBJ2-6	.	TGCGCCAGCAGCCAAGCCACTGGGGCCAACGTCCTGACTTTC	CASSQATGANVLTF